These 27 T cell receptor beta chains share one sample of origin, sequenced in a study of blood T cell repertoires in COVID-19 (dated by TCRdb to about 2020). The library was built by means of the immunoSEQ multiplex PCR assay. Imported from immuneACCESS, the table was reduced by TCRdb to in-frame sequences with V and J called. These copies leave out some clones; in studies compared against another copy, an unresolved V gene accounts for under half, and the cause of the remainder is not known. The sample contains 450,000 or so clones, 70% to 90% of them found a single time. The top ten hold roughly 0.84% of the sample. Sequenced: peripheral blood. These TCRs come from a man between 18 and 29 years old with COVID-19, enrolled during active disease.

The chain uses TRBV28 and TRBJ2-4, with D perhaps matching TRBD1 (6 bases). The V gene's germline CDR1 is MDHEN and CDR2 SYDVKM. V lost 6 bases, J lost 1 base, and 25 bases lay in between. This CDR3 has 19 amino acids. CDR3 coding DNA: TGTGCCAGCAGCCCTCCGTATTTGGGGGCCAAATGGGCCAAAAACATTCAGTACTTC. It yields the protein CASSPPYLGAKWAKNIQYF.

V and J are TRBV6-1 and TRBJ1-1, with 9 bases lining up with TRBD1. This CDR3 spans 16 amino acids. Trimming removed 1 base from V and 5 bases from J; junction bases left unmatched: 8. Germline values: CDR1 MNHNS, CDR2 SASEGT. CDR3 loop: CASSEVLTGTGTEAFF. CDR3 DNA: TGTGCCAGCAGTGAAGTTCTTACAGGGACAGGGACTGAAGCTTTCTTT.

The rearrangement joins TRBV2 to TRBJ1-5, with TRBD1 as a possible D gene (6 bases). The CDR3 is 18 residues long. V was pared by 4 bases and J by 0 bases, with 19 bases between. CDR1 is SNHLY and CDR2 is FYNNEI in the germline V gene. The CDR3 region is CASSAWDTHANSNQPQHF. The CDR3 DNA sequence: TGTGCCAGCAGTGCGTGGGACACTCACGCAAATAGCAATCAGCCCCAGCATTTT.

The chain combines TRBV2 with TRBJ2-4, with D perhaps TRBD1 (5 bases). Per germline, CDR1 SNHLY and CDR2 FYNNEI. This CDR3 comprises 14 residues. Trimming took 2 bases from V and 4 from J, leaving 9 bases between them. CDR3 DNA sequence: TGTGCCAGCAGTGAATGGCCAGGGAAAAACATTCAGTACTTC. This translates into CASSEWPGKNIQYF.

The V call is TRBV6-5, the J call TRBJ1-5, with unresolved D. Trimming removed 6 bases at V and 5 bases at J, with 11 bases between. Germline V gene sequence: CDR1 MNHEY, CDR2 SVGAGI. CDR3 size: 13 residues. Here the CDR3 reads CASRPGGYQPQHF. Here the CDR3 DNA reads TGTGCCAGCAGGCCCGGAGGGTATCAGCCCCAGCATTTT.

This clone was seen only once. The chain links TRBV5-1 to TRBJ1-4, with a possible D match to TRBD1 (6 bases). This CDR3 is built from 13 residues. The V gene's germline CDR1 is SGHRS and CDR2 YFSETQ. V lost 2 bases, J lost 8 bases, and 10 bases lay in between. The CDR3 DNA sequence: TGCGCCAGCAGCTTTGACAGGAACGAAAAACTGTTTTTT. This encodes CASSFDRNEKLFF.

The genes are TRBV29-1 and TRBJ1-1, with TRBD1 as a possible D gene (5 bases). Per the germline V gene, CDR1 is SQVTM and CDR2 is ANQGSEA. V was pared by 3 bases and J by 3 bases, with 14 bases between. The CDR3 has 14 residues. The CDR3 nucleotides are TGCAGCGTTGAGGGGGAGGGCAGGCACACTGAAGCTTTCTTT. Its translation is CSVEGEGRHTEAFF.

This chain links TRBV6-1 with TRBJ1-6, with 9 bases lining up with TRBD1. With 2 bases clipped from V and 10 bases from J, the junction kept 6 bases outside the gene matches. The CDR3 covers 15 residues. CDR1 and CDR2 (germline): MNHNS, SASEGT. In DNA form, the CDR3 reads TGTGCCAGCAGTGAAACTACAGGGGGCAGGTCACCCCTCCACTTT. Its protein is CASSETTGGRSPLHF.

The J gene is TRBJ1-4, the V gene TRBV11-2; TRBD1 is a possible D gene (6 bases). Trimming left V 5 bases short and J 4 bases short, with 14 bases between. The CDR3 runs to 15 residues. CDR1 is SGHAT, CDR2 FQNNGV, per germline. The CDR3 nucleotides read TGTGCCAGCAGCCCAGGGGCACGGAGTAATGAAAAACTGTTTTTT. Amino acids: CASSPGARSNEKLFF.

V usage is TRBV10-3 and J usage is TRBJ2-3; D remains unclear. CDR1 and CDR2 (germline): ENHRY, SYGVKD. The CDR3 sequence is 15 residues long. V lost 4 bases to trimming and J lost 1 base, with 12 bases between them. The CDR3 sequence: CAISGIQSGTDTQYF. In DNA, the CDR3 is TGTGCCATCAGTGGTATACAGAGTGGCACAGATACGCAGTATTTT.

The chain recombines TRBV5-1 with TRBJ1-2, with 7 bases lining up with TRBD1. CDR1 and CDR2 from the germline V gene are SGHRS and YFSETQ. V gave up 4 bases and J gave up 4 bases; unmatched junction bases: 10. This CDR3 spans 15 amino acids. CDR3 in DNA: TGCGCCAGCAGCCCCGGGACAGCGGCCTCCTATGGCTACACCTTC. It specifies CASSPGTAASYGYTF.

The chain combines TRBV9 with TRBJ2-2, with D hard to call. V lost 3 bases and J 1 base, leaving 7 bases between the germline ends. This CDR3 has 14 residues. In germline, CDR1 is SGDLS, CDR2 YYNGEE. CDR3 coding DNA: TGTGCCAGCAGCGGTAGACAGAACACCGGGGAGCTGTTTTTT. This encodes CASSGRQNTGELFF.

This chain uses TRBV3-1 (or the pseudogene TRBV3-2) with TRBJ2-7; 9 bases map to TRBD2. Germline-derived CDR1 and CDR2 are LGHDT and YNNKEL (reference sequence). J gave up 8 bases and V 2 bases, and 7 bases lay outside the gene matches. This CDR3 spans 14 amino acids. The CDR3, as DNA: TGTGCCAGCAGCCAAATTAGCGGGAGAGGTAAGCAGTACTTC. Encoded protein: CASSQISGRGKQYF.

Remarks on this clone: Other DNA sequences from this sample encode an identical CDR3 as well. The chain uses TRBV7-8 and TRBJ1-1; no firm D call. The ends were cut back, 0 bases at V and 5 bases at J, with 7 bases in the middle. The germline V gene encodes CDR1 SGHVS and CDR2 FQNEAQ. CDR3 length: 13 residues. The CDR3 here is CASSLAQLTEAFF. The CDR3 nucleotides are TGTGCCAGCAGCTTAGCACAACTAACTGAAGCTTTCTTT.

The V gene is TRBV30, the J gene TRBJ2-1; 7 nucleotides line up with TRBD2. V lost 3 bases to trimming and J lost 7 bases; unmatched junction nucleotides: 3. The CDR3 is 12 residues long. Germline CDR1 and CDR2: GTSNPN and SVGIG (reference sequence). CDR3: CAWSRGGNEQFF. The CDR3 region has the DNA TGTGCCTGGAGCCGCGGGGGAAATGAGCAGTTCTTC.

The V gene is TRBV12-5, the J gene TRBJ2-7; D may be TRBD2 (7 bases). This CDR3 is built from 16 residues. Deletions cut 0 bases from V and 5 bases from J, with 17 bases between. The germline CDR1 and CDR2 sequences are LGHNT and FRNRAP. CDR3 nucleotides: TGTGCTAGTGGTTTGGTACAGGGCGGGAGCTGGAACGAGCAGTACTTC. It translates to CASGLVQGGSWNEQYF.

The chain couples TRBV5-8 to TRBJ1-5, with 8 bases matching TRBD1. Germline V gene sequence: CDR1 SGHTS, CDR2 YDEGEE. The CDR3 has 15 residues. V lost 4 bases to trimming and J lost 2 bases; unmatched junction nucleotides: 5. CDR3 region: CASSPDRGGNQPQHF. CDR3 sequence (DNA): TGTGCCAGCAGCCCCGACAGGGGAGGCAATCAGCCCCAGCATTTT.

V gene TRBV5-4 combines with J gene TRBJ1-1; D unclear. The CDR3 contains 14 residues. The germline V and J ends were trimmed by 4 bases and 0 bases, with 10 bases remaining between them. CDR1 is SGHNT, CDR2 YYREEE, per germline (reference sequence). CDR3 residues: CASSPEEMNTEAFF. The CDR3 coding sequence is TGTGCCAGCAGCCCCGAGGAGATGAACACTGAAGCTTTCTTT. The complete variable domain, with remaining parts taken from reference TRBV5-4 and TRBJ1-1, reads ETGVTQSPTHLIKTRGQQVTLRCSSQSGHNTVSWYQQALGQGPQFIFQYYREEENGRGNFPPRFSGLQFPNYSSELNVNALELDDSALYLCASSPEEMNTEAFFGQGTRLTVV.

CDR3 sequence reads: CASSFAQGVETQYF. CDR3 nucleotide sequence: TGTGCCAGCAGCTTTGCTCAGGGTGTAGAGACCCAGTACTTC. The chain combines TRBV5-8 with TRBJ2-5, with D possibly matching TRBD1 (5 bases). Trimming removed 2 bases from V and 4 bases from J, with 12 bases in between. Germline CDR1 SGHTS, CDR2 YDEGEE. The length of the CDR3 is 14 residues. Variable domain in full (rest from reference TRBV5-8 and TRBJ2-5): EAGVTQSPTHLIKTRGQQATLRCSPISGHTSVYWYQQALGLGLQFLLWYDEGEERNRGNFPPRFSGRQFPNYSSELNVNALELEDSALYLCASSFAQGVETQYFGPGTRLLVL.

V is TRBV19 and J is TRBJ1-1, with 7 bases identical to TRBD1. Trimming at V came to 5 bases and at J to 4 bases, leaving 4 bases not matched to a gene. CDR3 size: 13 residues. Germline lookup yields CDR1 LNHDA and CDR2 SQIVND (reference sequence). In DNA form, the CDR3 reads TGTGCCAGTAGTTTCGACAGGGTCACTGAAGCTTTCTTT. Translated: CASSFDRVTEAFF.

The V gene is TRBV18, the J gene TRBJ2-2; 7 bases fit TRBD1. The CDR3 totals 17 residues. Germline assignment: CDR1 KGHSH and CDR2 LQKENI. J lost 7 bases, V lost 0 bases, and 11 bases had no gene match. The CDR3 nucleotides are TGTGCCAGCTCACCACCGGGTGCCAGGGGGTTCGGCGGGGAGCTGTTTTTT. Translating gives CASSPPGARGFGGELFF.

This chain uses TRBV24-1 with TRBJ1-4; TRBD1 matches at 8 bases. Germline V gene lookup returns CDR1 KGHDR and CDR2 SFDVKD. This CDR3 region has 15 residues. Trimming took 3 bases from V and 5 from J; bases not matched to a gene: 4. CDR3 coding DNA: TGTGCCACCAGTGATCCCGGACAGGGAAATGAAAAACTGTTTTTT. The encoded protein is CATSDPGQGNEKLFF.

The V gene is TRBV3-1 (or the pseudogene TRBV3-2), the J gene TRBJ2-2, with a possible D match to TRBD1 (5 bases). Germline CDR1 LGHDT, CDR2 YNNKEL (reference sequence). The CDR3 contains 12 residues. Trimming took off 4 bases at V and 6 bases at J, with 6 bases between the two ends. The CDR3 DNA follows: TGTGCCAGCAGCCTCAGGGCCGGGGAGCTGTTTTTT. The encoded protein is CASSLRAGELFF.

This chain uses TRBV9 with TRBJ1-4; unclear D gene. There are 16 residues in the CDR3. Deletions cut 0 bases from V and 2 bases from J, with 11 bases between. CDR1 and CDR2 (germline): SGDLS, YYNGEE. CDR3 protein: CASSVGGGQTNEKLFF. CDR3 bases: TGTGCCAGCAGCGTAGGAGGCGGGCAGACTAATGAAAAACTGTTTTTT.

The V gene is TRBV7-9, the J gene TRBJ2-5, with 11 bases fitting TRBD1. Germline-derived CDR1 and CDR2 are SEHNR and FQNEAQ (reference sequence). J lost 5 bases, V lost 5 bases, and 10 bases had no gene match. The CDR3 sequence is 16 residues long. CDR3 amino acids: CASSVGTGGVEETQYF. CDR3 sequence (DNA): TGTGCCAGCAGCGTCGGGACAGGGGGAGTAGAGGAGACCCAGTACTTC.

The chain uses TRBV6-5 and TRBJ2-7; TRBD1 is a possible D gene (5 bases). Trimming pared 6 bases from V and 2 bases from J, leaving 14 bases between. The germline CDR1 and CDR2 sequences are MNHEY and SVGAGI. The CDR3 totals 14 residues. CDR3 loop: CASSSLGQTYEQYF. CDR3 bases: TGTGCCAGCAGCTCCCTTGGACAAACCTACGAGCAGTACTTC.

The chain combines TRBV2 with TRBJ1-1, with D unresolved. The CDR3 is made up of 13 amino acids. Germline CDR1 and CDR2: SNHLY and FYNNEI. Trimming shortened V by 5 bases and J by 0 bases, and 7 bases separated the two germline ends. CDR3 in DNA: TGTGCCAGCAGTCAGGTCATGAACACTGAAGCTTTCTTT. This gives the protein CASSQVMNTEAFF. Supplemented by reference TRBV2 and TRBJ1-1, the full variable domain reads EPEVTQTPSHQVTQMGQEVILRCVPISNHLYFYWYRQILGQKVEFLVSFYNNEISEKSEIFDDQFSVERPDGSNFTLKIRSTKLEDSAMYFCASSQVMNTEAFFGQGTRLTVV.